Each of the 18 T cell receptor beta chains below was sequenced from the same sample in a study of blood T cell repertoires in COVID-19. Sequencing used immunoSEQ multiplex PCR; TCRdb keeps in-frame clones, though not all of them. This table has around 260,000 clones, roughly 86% appearing once. The sequencing sample was made of peripheral blood. These TCRs come from a man between 18 and 35 years old with active or convalescent COVID-19.

The V call is TRBV5-4, the J call TRBJ2-5; D is perhaps TRBD1 (5 bases). Germline CDR1 SGHNT, CDR2 YYREEE (reference sequence). The CDR3 runs 13 residues. Trimming removed 2 bases from V and 3 bases from J, with 8 bases in between. The CDR3 loop reads CASSLGVEETQYF. The DNA of the CDR3 is TGTGCCAGCAGCTTAGGGGTGGAAGAGACCCAGTACTTC.

This clone was counted once. The chain recombines TRBV24-1 with TRBJ2-7; D gene unclear. V gave up 4 bases and J gave up 9 bases, with 9 bases separating them. Per the germline V gene, CDR1 is KGHDR and CDR2 is SFDVKD. There are 11 residues in the CDR3. The CDR3 DNA reads TGTGCCACCAGTGACCTCTTTAGGCAGTACTTC. Encoded protein: CATSDLFRQYF.

CDR3 coding DNA: TGTGCCAGCAGGCTGACAGGGGGCGCGCGGAATTCACCCCTCCACTTT. Translation gives CASRLTGGARNSPLHF. The V and J genes are TRBV11-3 and TRBJ1-6; 10 bases are shared with TRBD1. J was trimmed by 7 bases and V by 6 bases; bases with no gene match: 9. There are 16 residues in the CDR3. CDR1 is SGHNT, CDR2 YENEEA, per germline.

The chain links TRBV13 to TRBJ1-2; TRBD1 agrees at 7 bases. Germline-derived CDR1 and CDR2 are PRHDT and FYEKMQ (reference sequence). There are 15 residues in the CDR3. Trimming at V came to 4 bases and at J to 2 bases, leaving 7 bases not matched to a gene. The CDR3 sequence: CASSSNRGSNYGYTF. CDR3 sequence (DNA): TGTGCCAGCAGCTCCAACAGGGGATCCAACTATGGCTACACCTTC.

The V call is TRBV3-1 (or the pseudogene TRBV3-2), the J call TRBJ1-1; 11 bases are shared with TRBD1. J was trimmed by 11 bases and V by 4 bases; bases with no gene match: 9. The CDR3 totals 14 residues. The germline V gene has CDR1 LGHDT and CDR2 YNNKEL (reference sequence). CDR3 residues: CASSRTGGPYRAFF. CDR3 in DNA: TGTGCCAGCAGCCGGACAGGGGGCCCTTATAGGGCTTTCTTT.

The chain recombines TRBV27 with TRBJ2-2, with D perhaps matching TRBD2 (5 bases). This CDR3 has 14 amino acids. In germline, CDR1 is MNHEY, CDR2 SMNVEV (reference sequence). V lost 2 bases, J lost 8 bases, and 12 bases lay in between. The CDR3, as DNA: TGTGCCAGCAGTTTAAACTGGCCGGGAGGGGAGCTGTTTTTT. This encodes CASSLNWPGGELFF.

V and J are TRBV6-5 and TRBJ1-3; D is undetermined. Germline CDR1 MNHEY, CDR2 SVGAGI. The CDR3 totals 12 residues. V lost 8 bases and J 9 bases, leaving 14 bases between the germline ends. The CDR3 sequence: CASAADGGTIYF. DNA for the CDR3: TGTGCCAGCGCGGCAGACGGAGGCACCATATATTTT.

The V and J genes are TRBV6-1 and TRBJ1-6, with D possibly being TRBD1 (6 bases). V gave up 2 bases and J gave up 7 bases, with 15 bases separating them. The CDR3 has 16 residues. CDR1 and CDR2 from the germline V gene are MNHNS and SASEGT. The CDR3, as DNA: TGTGCCAGCAGTGAAACTTTTAGGACAGCCAATTCACCCCTCCACTTT. Translated, it gives CASSETFRTANSPLHF.

The rearrangement links TRBV28 to TRBJ2-5; D may be TRBD1 (6 bases). CDR1 is MDHEN and CDR2 is SYDVKM in the germline V gene. The CDR3 has 13 residues. V shed 2 bases and J shed 2 bases, with 6 bases lying between them. Here the CDR3 DNA reads TGTGCCAGCAGTTTACAGGGGCAAGAGACCCAGTACTTC. This gives the protein CASSLQGQETQYF.

This chain joins TRBV2 and TRBJ1-1, with a tentative D call TRBD1 (5 bases). Trimming pared 6 bases from V and 4 bases from J, leaving 18 bases between. The length of the CDR3 is 15 residues. Germline-derived CDR1 and CDR2 are SNHLY and FYNNEI. In DNA, the CDR3 is TGTGCCAGCAGGGAATACAGGTTAGAAGGCACTGAAGCTTTCTTT. Translation: CASREYRLEGTEAFF.

Here the CDR3 DNA reads TGTGCCATCTCACCGGGGGATGCGAACACCGGGGAGCTGTTTTTT. This encodes CAISPGDANTGELFF. The chain is built from TRBV7-9 and TRBJ2-2, with D maybe TRBD2 (6 bases). Germline lookup yields CDR1 SEHNR and CDR2 FQNEAQ (reference sequence). V was shortened by 10 bases and J by 0 bases, with 15 bases between the two germline ends. The CDR3 length is 15 residues.

The count of this clone is one. The CDR3 is CASSLGAGGFTGELFF. The CDR3 nucleotides read TGCGCCAGCAGCTTGGGCGCAGGTGGTTTCACCGGGGAGCTGTTTTTT. V gene TRBV5-1 combines with J gene TRBJ2-2; D unclear. This CDR3 is built from 16 residues. Looked up from germline, CDR1 is SGHRS and CDR2 is YFSETQ. The ends were cut back, 0 bases at V and 4 bases at J, with 13 bases in the middle.

The rearrangement links TRBV24-1 to TRBJ2-2; 10 positions match TRBD2. Germline V lookup: CDR1 KGHDR, CDR2 SFDVKD. The CDR3 loop spans 17 amino acids. The J segment lost 9 bases and the V segment lost 7 bases, leaving 16 bases of the junction unmatched. CDR3 sequence: CATSPHPASGSSRELFF. The CDR3 DNA reads as TGTGCCACCAGCCCCCACCCAGCTAGCGGGAGTAGCAGGGAGCTGTTTTTT.

The genes are TRBV5-8 and TRBJ2-7; possible D gene TRBD1, 5 bases. Trimming took off 3 bases at V and 1 base at J, with 11 bases between the two ends. The CDR3 runs to 14 residues. Germline assignment: CDR1 SGHTS and CDR2 YDEGEE. The CDR3 loop is CASSYRGGSYEQYF. The CDR3 DNA follows: TGTGCCAGCAGCTATAGGGGCGGTTCCTACGAGCAGTACTTC.

CDR3 DNA: TGTGCCAGCAGCTCAAGAACCACATCACAGGAGAACACTGAAGCTTTCTTT. Translation gives CASSSRTTSQENTEAFF. This chain connects TRBV5-4 to TRBJ1-1, with D perhaps matching TRBD1 (5 bases). The V gene's germline CDR1 is SGHNT and CDR2 YYREEE (reference sequence). The CDR3 length is 17 residues. Trimming took off 3 bases at V and 1 base at J, with 19 bases between the two ends.

The rearrangement joins TRBV11-3 to TRBJ1-1; D is perhaps TRBD1 (5 bases). The germline V and J ends were trimmed by 3 bases and 6 bases, with 11 bases remaining between them. Germline-derived CDR1 and CDR2 are SGHNT and YENEEA. This CDR3 is 13 amino acids long. The CDR3 sequence is CASSLGGGSEAFF. The CDR3 region has the DNA TGTGCCAGCAGCTTGGGGGGTGGGTCTGAAGCTTTCTTT.

This sequence joins TRBV3-1 (or the pseudogene TRBV3-2) and TRBJ2-1; D is uncertain. The ends were cut back, 5 bases at V and 8 bases at J, with 7 bases in the middle. Per the germline V gene, CDR1 is LGHDT and CDR2 is YNNKEL (reference sequence). This CDR3 spans 11 amino acids. The CDR3 loop reads CASSYYYEQFF. CDR3 sequence (DNA): TGTGCCAGCAGCTACTATTATGAGCAGTTCTTC.

With respect to this clone: Other DNA sequences of this sample code for an identical CDR3. This sequence joins TRBV2 and TRBJ1-2; TRBD1 might be the D (5 bases). CDR1 SNHLY and CDR2 FYNNEI come from the germline V gene. This CDR3 is 12 amino acids long. V lost 4 bases and J 8 bases, leaving 11 bases between the germline ends. CDR3 in amino acids: CASSAQGGGYTF. CDR3 in DNA: TGTGCCAGCAGTGCGCAGGGCGGAGGCTACACCTTC.